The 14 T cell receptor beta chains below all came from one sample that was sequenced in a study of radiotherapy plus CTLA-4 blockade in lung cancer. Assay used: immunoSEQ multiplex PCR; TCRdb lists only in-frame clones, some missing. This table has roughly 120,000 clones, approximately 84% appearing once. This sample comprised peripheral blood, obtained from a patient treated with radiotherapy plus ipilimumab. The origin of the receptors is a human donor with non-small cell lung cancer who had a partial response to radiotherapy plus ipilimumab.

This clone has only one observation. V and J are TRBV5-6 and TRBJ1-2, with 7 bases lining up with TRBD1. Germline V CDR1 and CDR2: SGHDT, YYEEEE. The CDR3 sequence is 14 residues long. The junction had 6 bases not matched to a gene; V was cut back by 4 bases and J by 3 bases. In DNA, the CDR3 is TGTGCCAGCAGCAGAGGGGGCGATTACTATGGCTACACCTTC. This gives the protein CASSRGGDYYGYTF.

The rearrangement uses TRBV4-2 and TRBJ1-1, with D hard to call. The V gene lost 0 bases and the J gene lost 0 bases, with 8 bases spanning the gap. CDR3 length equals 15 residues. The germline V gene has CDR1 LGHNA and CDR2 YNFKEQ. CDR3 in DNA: TGTGCCAGCAGCCAAGAGGTTCAGATGAACACTGAAGCTTTCTTT. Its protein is CASSQEVQMNTEAFF.

Written as DNA, the CDR3 is TGCGCCAGCAGCCAAGGGCTCTACACCGGGGAGCTGTTTTTT. Translation gives CASSQGLYTGELFF. The chain couples TRBV4-1 to TRBJ2-2; D gene ambiguous. V shed 1 base and J shed 3 bases, with 6 bases lying between them. Germline V gives CDR1 MGHRA, CDR2 YSYEKL. The CDR3 loop spans 14 amino acids.

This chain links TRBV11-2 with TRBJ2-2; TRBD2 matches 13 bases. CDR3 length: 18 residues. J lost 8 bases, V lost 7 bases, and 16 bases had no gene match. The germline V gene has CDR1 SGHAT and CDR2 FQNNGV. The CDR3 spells CASTKGTSGAAWTGELFF. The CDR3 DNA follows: TGTGCCAGCACCAAGGGGACTAGCGGGGCAGCCTGGACGGGGGAGCTGTTTTTT.

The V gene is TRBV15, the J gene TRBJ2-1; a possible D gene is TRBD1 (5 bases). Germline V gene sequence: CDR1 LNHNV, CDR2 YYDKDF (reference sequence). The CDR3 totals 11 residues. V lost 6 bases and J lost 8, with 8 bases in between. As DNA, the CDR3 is TGTGCCACCAGGGACATAGATGAGCAGTTCTTC. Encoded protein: CATRDIDEQFF.

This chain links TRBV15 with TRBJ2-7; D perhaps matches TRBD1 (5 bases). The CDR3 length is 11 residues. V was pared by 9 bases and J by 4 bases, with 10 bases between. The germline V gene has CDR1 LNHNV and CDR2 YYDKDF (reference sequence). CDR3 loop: CATTTGYEQYV. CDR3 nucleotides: TGTGCCACTACTACAGGATACGAGCAGTACGTC.

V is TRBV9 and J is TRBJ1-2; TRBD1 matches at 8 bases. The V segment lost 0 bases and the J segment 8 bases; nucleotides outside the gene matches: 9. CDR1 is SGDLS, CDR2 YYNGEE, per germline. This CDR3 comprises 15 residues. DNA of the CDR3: TGTGCCAGCAGCGTAGCGCCGACAGGGGAGGACGGCTACACCTTC. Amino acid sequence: CASSVAPTGEDGYTF.

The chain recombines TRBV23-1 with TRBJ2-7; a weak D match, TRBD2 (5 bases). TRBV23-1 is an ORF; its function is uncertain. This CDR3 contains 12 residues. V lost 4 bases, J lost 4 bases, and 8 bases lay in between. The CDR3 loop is CASSPSGYEQYV. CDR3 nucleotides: TGCGCCAGCAGTCCCTCGGGGTACGAGCAGTACGTC.

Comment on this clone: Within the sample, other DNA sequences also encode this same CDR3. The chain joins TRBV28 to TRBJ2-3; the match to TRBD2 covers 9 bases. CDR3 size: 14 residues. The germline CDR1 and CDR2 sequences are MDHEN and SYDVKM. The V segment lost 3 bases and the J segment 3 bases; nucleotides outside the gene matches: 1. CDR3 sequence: CASSFLAGTDTQYF. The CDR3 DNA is TGTGCCAGCAGTTTTCTAGCGGGAACAGATACGCAGTATTTT.

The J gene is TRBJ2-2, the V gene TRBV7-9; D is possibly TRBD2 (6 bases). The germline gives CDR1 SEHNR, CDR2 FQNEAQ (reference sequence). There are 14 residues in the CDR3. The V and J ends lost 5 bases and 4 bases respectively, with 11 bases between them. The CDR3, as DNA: TGTGCCAGCAGCCCCCGGGGGTTCACCGGGGAGCTGTTTTTT. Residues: CASSPRGFTGELFF.

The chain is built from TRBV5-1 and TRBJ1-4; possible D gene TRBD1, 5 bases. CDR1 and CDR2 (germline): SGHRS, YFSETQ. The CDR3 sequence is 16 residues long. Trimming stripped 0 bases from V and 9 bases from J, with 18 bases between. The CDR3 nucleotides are TGCGCCAGCAGCTTGGAAGGCTCAGGGCTCGAGAAAAAACTGTTTTTT. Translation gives CASSLEGSGLEKKLFF.

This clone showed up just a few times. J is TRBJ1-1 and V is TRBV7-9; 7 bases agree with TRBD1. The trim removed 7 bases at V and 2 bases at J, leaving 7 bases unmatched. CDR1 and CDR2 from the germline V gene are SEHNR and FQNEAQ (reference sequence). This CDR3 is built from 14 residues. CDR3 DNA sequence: TGTGCCAGCACCCCGGGACAGTCTAACACTGAAGCTTTCTTT. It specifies CASTPGQSNTEAFF.

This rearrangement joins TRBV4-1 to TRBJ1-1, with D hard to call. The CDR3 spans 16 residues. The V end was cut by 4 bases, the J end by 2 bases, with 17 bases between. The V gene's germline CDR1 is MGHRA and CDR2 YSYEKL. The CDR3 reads CASSPLGGSKNTEAFF. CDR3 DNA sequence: TGCGCCAGCAGCCCCCTCGGAGGGAGCAAAAACACTGAAGCTTTCTTT.

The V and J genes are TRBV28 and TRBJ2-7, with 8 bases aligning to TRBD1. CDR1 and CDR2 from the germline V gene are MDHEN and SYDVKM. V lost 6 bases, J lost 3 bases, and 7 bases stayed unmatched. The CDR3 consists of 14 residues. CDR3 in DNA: TGTGCCAGCAGACTCCGGGACAGGTACTACGAGCAGTACTTC. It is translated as CASRLRDRYYEQYF.